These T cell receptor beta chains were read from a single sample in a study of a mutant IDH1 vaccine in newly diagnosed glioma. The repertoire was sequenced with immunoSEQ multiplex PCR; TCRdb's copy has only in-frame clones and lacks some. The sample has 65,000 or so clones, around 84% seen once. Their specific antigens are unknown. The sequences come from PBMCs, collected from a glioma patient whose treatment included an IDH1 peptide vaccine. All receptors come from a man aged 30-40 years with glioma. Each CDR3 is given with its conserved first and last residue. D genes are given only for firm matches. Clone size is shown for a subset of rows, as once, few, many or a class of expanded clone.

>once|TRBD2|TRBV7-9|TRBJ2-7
TGTGCCAGCAGCTTAGCGGGGACTAGCGGGGGTCTCTCCTACGAGCAGTACTTC
CASSLAGTSGGLSYEQYF
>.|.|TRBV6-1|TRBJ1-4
TGTGCCAGCAGAGCAGGGACGGGGCATCCCCAAAAACTGTTTTTT
CASRAGTGHPQKLFF
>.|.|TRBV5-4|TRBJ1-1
TGTGCCAGCAGCCAGTTCCGGGACACTGAAGCTTTCTTT
CASSQFRDTEAFF
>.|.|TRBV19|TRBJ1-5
TGTGCCAGTAGTATTATCCAGGGTCCCCAGCATTTT
CASSIIQGPQHF
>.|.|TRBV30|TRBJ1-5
TGTGCCTGGAGTTCCCCGGGACTTCTGAGCAATCAGCCCCAGCATTTT
CAWSSPGLLSNQPQHF
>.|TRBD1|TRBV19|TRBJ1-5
TGTGCCAGTACAGGGACAGGGAACGATCAGCCCCAGCATTTT
CASTGTGNDQPQHF
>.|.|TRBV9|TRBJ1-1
TGTGCCAGCAATGGGGGATCGAACACTGAAGCTTTCTTT
CASNGGSNTEAFF
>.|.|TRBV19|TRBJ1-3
TGTGCCAGTTGGGATTTGGCCTCTGGAAACACCATATATTTT
CASWDLASGNTIYF
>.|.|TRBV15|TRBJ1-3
TGTGCCACCAGCAGAGATTGGACAGTCACCTCCTCTGGAAACACCATATATTTT
CATSRDWTVTSSGNTIYF
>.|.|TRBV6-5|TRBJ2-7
TGTGCCAGCAGTTATCGTCATGGGGGCGAGCAGTACTTC
CASSYRHGGEQYF
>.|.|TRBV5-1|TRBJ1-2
TGCGCCAGCAGCTTGGGTGATTTGCGGGACAACTATGGCTACACCTTC
CASSLGDLRDNYGYTF
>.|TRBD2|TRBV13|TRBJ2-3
TGTGCCAGCAGCTTGGTGGGACTAGCGGGGGTAACAGATACGCAGTATTTT
CASSLVGLAGVTDTQYF
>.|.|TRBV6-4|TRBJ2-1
TGTGCCAGCAGTGACTCGAGGGGCGATGAGCAGTTCTTC
CASSDSRGDEQFF
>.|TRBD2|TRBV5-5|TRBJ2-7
TGTGCCAGCAGCTTGGTAGCGGGGGACCTCTACGAGCAGTACTTC
CASSLVAGDLYEQYF
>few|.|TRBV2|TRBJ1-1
TGTGCCAGCAGTGTGGCCGCTGAAGCTTTCTTT
CASSVAAEAFF
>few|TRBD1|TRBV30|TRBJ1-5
TGTGCCTGGAGTGTAGCCGGGACAGGGCATCAGCCCCAGCATTTT
CAWSVAGTGHQPQHF
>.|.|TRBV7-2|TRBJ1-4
TGTGCCAGCAGCGCACCGCAGGGAAAAGGCGAAAAACTGTTTTTT
CASSAPQGKGEKLFF
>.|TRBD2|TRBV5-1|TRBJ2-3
TGCGCCAGCAGCTTGGTTCCGGGACTACGTAGTGCAGATACGCAGTATTTT
CASSLVPGLRSADTQYF
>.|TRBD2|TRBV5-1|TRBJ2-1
TGCGCCAGCAGCCCACTAGCGGGGGGATACAATGAGCAGTTCTTC
CASSPLAGGYNEQFF
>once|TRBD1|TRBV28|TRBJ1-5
TGTGCCAGCAGCCTTGGAGGGACAGTAAATCAGCCCCAGCATTTT
CASSLGGTVNQPQHF
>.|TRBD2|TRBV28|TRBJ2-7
TGTGCCAGCGGGGGGGCCTACGAGCAGTACTTC
CASGGAYEQYF
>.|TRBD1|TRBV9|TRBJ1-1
TGTGCCAGCAGCGTAAGGGACAGGATGAACACTGAAGCTTTCTTT
CASSVRDRMNTEAFF
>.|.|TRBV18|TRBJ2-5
TGTGCCAGCTCACCAGGGACGGGCTATGAATGGGCCCAGTACTTC
CASSPGTGYEWAQYF
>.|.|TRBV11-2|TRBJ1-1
TGTGCCAGCAGCCTGCGAAGTGCCGGGCACACTGAAGCTTTCTTT
CASSLRSAGHTEAFF
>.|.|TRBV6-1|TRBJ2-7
TGTGCCAGCAGCAAACTAGGGGCAGAGCAGTACTTC
CASSKLGAEQYF
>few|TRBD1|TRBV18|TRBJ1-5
TGTGCCAGCTCACCTCCGGGACAGGGCAATCAGCCCCAGCATTTT
CASSPPGQGNQPQHF
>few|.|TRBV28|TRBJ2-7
TGTGCCAGCAGTTTGGAGGGATACGAGCAGTACTTC
CASSLEGYEQYF
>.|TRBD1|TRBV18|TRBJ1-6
TGTGCCAGCTCACCACCCCCGGACAGGGGTTCACCCCTCCACTTT
CASSPPPDRGSPLHF
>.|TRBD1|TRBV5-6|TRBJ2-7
TGTGCCAGCAGCTTGTCTCTTTGGACAGGGGCCAGTTACGAGCAGTACTTC
CASSLSLWTGASYEQYF
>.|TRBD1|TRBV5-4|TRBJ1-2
TGTGCCAGCAACACAGGGGGTACCACACTCAACTATGGCTACACCTTC
CASNTGGTTLNYGYTF
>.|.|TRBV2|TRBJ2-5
TGTGCCAGCAGGCCCATCTTCTTGACAGACCAAGAGACCCAGTACTTC
CASRPIFLTDQETQYF
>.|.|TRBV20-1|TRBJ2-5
TGCAGTGCCCTCCAAGAGACCCAGTACTTC
CSALQETQYF
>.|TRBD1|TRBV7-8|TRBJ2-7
TGTGCCAGCAGCGTGGGACAGGAGATCTACGAGCAGTACTTC
CASSVGQEIYEQYF
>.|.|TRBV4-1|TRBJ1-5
TGCGCCAGCAGCCAAGAGGGGGTTATGAGCAATCAGCCCCAGCATTTT
CASSQEGVMSNQPQHF
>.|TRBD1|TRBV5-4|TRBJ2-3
TGTGCCAGCAGCTTGGGACAGGGGATATCTAGCACAGATACGCAGTATTTT
CASSLGQGISSTDTQYF
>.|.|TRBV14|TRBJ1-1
TGTGCCAGCAGCTCAGGACTGATCACTGAAGCTTTCTTT
CASSSGLITEAFF
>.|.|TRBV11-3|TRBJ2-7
TGTGCCAGCAGCCCTACTAGAACCCACGAGCAGTACTTC
CASSPTRTHEQYF
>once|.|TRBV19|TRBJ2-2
TGTGCCAGTAGCGGGGGCTACGCGAACACCGGGGAGCTGTTTTTT
CASSGGYANTGELFF
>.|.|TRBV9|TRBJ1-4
TGTGCCAGCAGCCCTACCGGGACCACTAATGAAAAACTGTTTTTT
CASSPTGTTNEKLFF
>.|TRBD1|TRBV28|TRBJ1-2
TGTGCCAGCAGCCCCGGGGACAGGGCTGGTGGCTACACCTTC
CASSPGDRAGGYTF
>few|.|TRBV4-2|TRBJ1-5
TGTGCCAGCAGCCAGGACAGTAGCAATCAGCCCCAGCATTTT
CASSQDSSNQPQHF
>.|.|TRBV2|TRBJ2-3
TGTGCCAGCAGTGCGGTGAATACGCAGTATTTT
CASSAVNTQYF
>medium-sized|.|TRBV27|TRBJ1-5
TGTGCCAGCAGTCGGTCGTTTAGCCAGCCCCAGCATTTT
CASSRSFSQPQHF
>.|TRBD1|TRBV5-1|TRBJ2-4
TGCGCCAGCAGCCATAATACAGGGGGCCTAGCCAAAAACATTCAGTACTTC
CASSHNTGGLAKNIQYF
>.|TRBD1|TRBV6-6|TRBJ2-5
TGTGCCAGCAGTTACTCGGGACAGCAAGAGACCCAGTACTTC
CASSYSGQQETQYF
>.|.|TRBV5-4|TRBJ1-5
TGTGCCAGCAGCTCGGGGCAGGGCCGCAATCAGCCCCAGCATTTT
CASSSGQGRNQPQHF
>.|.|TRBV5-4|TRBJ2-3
TGTGCCAGCAGCTTGCGGCCGAAACCTTCGGATACGCAGTATTTT
CASSLRPKPSDTQYF
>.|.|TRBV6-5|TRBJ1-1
TGTGCCAGCAGTCCCGTCGCTCCGAACACTGAAGCTTTCTTT
CASSPVAPNTEAFF
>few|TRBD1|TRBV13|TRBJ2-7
TGTGCCAGCACCTCAGGGGGCGAGCAGTACTTC
CASTSGGEQYF
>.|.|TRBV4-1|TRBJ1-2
TGCGCCAGCAAGCCCGACAGGCAAGTTCGCTATGGCTACACCTTC
CASKPDRQVRYGYTF
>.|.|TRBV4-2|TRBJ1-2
TGTGCCAGCAGCCAAGAGTCAGGAACTAACTATGGCTACACCTTC
CASSQESGTNYGYTF
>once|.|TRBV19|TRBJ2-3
TGTGCCAGTAGTATGACCTCCGCCACGATCAGGGATACGCAGTATTTT
CASSMTSATIRDTQYF
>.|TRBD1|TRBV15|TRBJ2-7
TGTGCCACCAGCAGAGATCTGGGGACAGGGGGAAGGACAGACGAGCAGTACTTC
CATSRDLGTGGRTDEQYF
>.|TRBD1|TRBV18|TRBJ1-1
TGTGCCAGCTCAGCGGGACAGGGGGCGAACACTGAAGCTTTCTTT
CASSAGQGANTEAFF